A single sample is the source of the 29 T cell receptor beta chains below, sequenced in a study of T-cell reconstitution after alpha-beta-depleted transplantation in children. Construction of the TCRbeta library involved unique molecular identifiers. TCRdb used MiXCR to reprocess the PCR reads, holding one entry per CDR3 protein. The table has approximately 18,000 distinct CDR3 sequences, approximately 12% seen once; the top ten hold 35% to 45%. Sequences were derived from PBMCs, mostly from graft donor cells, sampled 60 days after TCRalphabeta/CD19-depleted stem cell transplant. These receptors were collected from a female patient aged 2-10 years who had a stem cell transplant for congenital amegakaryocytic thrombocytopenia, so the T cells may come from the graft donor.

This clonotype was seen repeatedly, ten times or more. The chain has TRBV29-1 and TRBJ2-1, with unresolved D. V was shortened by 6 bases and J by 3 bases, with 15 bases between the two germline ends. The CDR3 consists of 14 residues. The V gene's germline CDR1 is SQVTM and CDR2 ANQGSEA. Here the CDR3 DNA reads TGCAGCGTCTCCCCAGGAGTCGACTACAATGAGCAGTTCTTC. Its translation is CSVSPGVDYNEQFF.

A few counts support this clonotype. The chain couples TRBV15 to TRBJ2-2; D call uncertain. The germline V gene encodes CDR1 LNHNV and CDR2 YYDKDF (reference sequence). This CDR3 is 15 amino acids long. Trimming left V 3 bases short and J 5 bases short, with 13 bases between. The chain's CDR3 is CATSRASEGTGELFF. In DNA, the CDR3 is TGTGCCACCAGCAGGGCCAGCGAAGGGACCGGGGAGCTGTTTTTT.

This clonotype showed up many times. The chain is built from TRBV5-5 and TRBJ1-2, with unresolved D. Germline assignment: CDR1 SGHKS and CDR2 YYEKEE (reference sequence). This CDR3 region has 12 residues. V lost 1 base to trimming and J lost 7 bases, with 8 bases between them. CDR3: CASSLNGFGYTF. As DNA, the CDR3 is TGTGCCAGCAGCTTGAACGGTTTTGGCTACACCTTC.

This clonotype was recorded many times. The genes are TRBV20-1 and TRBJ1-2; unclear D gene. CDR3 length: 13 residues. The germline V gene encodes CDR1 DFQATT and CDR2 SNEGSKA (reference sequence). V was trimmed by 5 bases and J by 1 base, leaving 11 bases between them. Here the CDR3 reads CSASTLLNYGYTF. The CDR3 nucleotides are TGCAGTGCTTCCACCCTTCTTAACTATGGCTACACCTTC.

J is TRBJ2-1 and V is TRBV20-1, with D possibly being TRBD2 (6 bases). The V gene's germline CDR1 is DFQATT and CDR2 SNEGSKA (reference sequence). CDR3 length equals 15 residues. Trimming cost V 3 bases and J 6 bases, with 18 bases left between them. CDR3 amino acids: CSARSLSGVGNEQFF. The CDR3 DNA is TGCAGTGCTAGGTCTTTATCGGGAGTAGGCAATGAGCAGTTCTTC.

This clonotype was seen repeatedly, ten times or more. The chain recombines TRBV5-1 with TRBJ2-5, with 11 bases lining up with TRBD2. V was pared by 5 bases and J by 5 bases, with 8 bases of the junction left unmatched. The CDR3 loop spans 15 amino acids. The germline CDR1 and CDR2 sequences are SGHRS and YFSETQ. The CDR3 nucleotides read TGCGCCAGCAGTTTCACTAGCGGGAGAGGGGAGACCCAGTACTTC. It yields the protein CASSFTSGRGETQYF.

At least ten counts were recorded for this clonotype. DNA of the CDR3: TGCGCCAGCAGCCAAGATCCCGGGCTAGCGAGGAGCTCCTACGAGCAGTACTTC. Its translation is CASSQDPGLARSSYEQYF. This chain connects TRBV4-1 to TRBJ2-7; TRBD2 might be the D (6 bases). Germline assignment: CDR1 MGHRA and CDR2 YSYEKL. The V gene lost 0 bases and the J gene lost 0 bases, with 18 bases spanning the gap. This CDR3 region has 18 residues.

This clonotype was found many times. The CDR3 coding sequence is TGCAGTGCGCAGCGGAGGACAGATCAGCCCCAGCATTTT. It codes for CSAQRRTDQPQHF. V and J are TRBV20-1 and TRBJ1-5; D is perhaps TRBD1 (6 bases). The ends were cut back, 6 bases at V and 5 bases at J, with 14 bases in the middle. The CDR3 extends over 13 amino acids. Germline CDR1 and CDR2: DFQATT and SNEGSKA (reference sequence).

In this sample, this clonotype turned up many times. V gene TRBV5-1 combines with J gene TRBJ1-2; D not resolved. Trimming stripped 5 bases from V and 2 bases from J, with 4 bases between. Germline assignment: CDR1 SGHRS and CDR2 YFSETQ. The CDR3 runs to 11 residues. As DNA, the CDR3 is TGCGCCAGCAGAGACAACTATGGCTACACCTTC. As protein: CASRDNYGYTF. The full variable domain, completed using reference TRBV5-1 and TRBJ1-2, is KAGVTQTPRYLIKTRGQQVTLSCSPISGHRSVSWYQQTPGQGLQFLFEYFSETQRNKGNFPGRFSGRQFSNSRSEMNVSTLELGDSALYLCASRDNYGYTFGSGTRLTVV.

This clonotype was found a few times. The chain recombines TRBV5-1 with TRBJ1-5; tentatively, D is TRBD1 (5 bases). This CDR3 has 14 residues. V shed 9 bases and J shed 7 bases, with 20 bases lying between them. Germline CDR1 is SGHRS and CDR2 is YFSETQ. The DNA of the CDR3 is TGCGCCACCATTCTGAGGGGCCCGATCCAGCCCCAGCATTTT. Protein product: CATILRGPIQPQHF.

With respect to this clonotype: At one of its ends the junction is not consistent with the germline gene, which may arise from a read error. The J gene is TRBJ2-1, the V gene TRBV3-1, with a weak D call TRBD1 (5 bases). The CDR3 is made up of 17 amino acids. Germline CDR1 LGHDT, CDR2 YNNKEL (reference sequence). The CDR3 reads CASCQGAISDSYNEQFF. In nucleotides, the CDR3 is TGTGCCAGCTGCCAAGGGGCGATCAGCGACTCCTACAATGAGCAGTTCTTC.

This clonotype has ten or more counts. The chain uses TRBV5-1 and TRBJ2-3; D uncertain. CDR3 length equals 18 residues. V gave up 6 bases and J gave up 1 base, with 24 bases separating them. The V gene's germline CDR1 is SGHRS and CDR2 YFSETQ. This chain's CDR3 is CASTHLPLRYGGTDTQYF. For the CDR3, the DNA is TGCGCCAGCACCCATCTTCCCCTCCGATATGGGGGCACAGATACGCAGTATTTT. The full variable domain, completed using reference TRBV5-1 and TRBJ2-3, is KAGVTQTPRYLIKTRGQQVTLSCSPISGHRSVSWYQQTPGQGLQFLFEYFSETQRNKGNFPGRFSGRQFSNSRSEMNVSTLELGDSALYLCASTHLPLRYGGTDTQYFGPGTRLTVL.

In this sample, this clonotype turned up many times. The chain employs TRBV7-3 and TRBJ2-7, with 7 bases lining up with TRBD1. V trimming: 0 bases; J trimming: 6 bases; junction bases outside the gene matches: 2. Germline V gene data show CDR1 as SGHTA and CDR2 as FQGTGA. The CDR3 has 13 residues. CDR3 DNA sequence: TGTGCCAGCAGCTTAACAGAGGGGGCCGAGCAGTACTTC. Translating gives CASSLTEGAEQYF.

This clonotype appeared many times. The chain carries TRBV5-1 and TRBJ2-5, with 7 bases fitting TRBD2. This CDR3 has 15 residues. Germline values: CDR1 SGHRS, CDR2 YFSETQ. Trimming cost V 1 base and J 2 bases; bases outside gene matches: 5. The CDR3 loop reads CASSLLAAFQETQYF. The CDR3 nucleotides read TGCGCCAGCAGCTTGCTAGCGGCCTTTCAAGAGACCCAGTACTTC. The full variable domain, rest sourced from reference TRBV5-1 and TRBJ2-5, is KAGVTQTPRYLIKTRGQQVTLSCSPISGHRSVSWYQQTPGQGLQFLFEYFSETQRNKGNFPGRFSGRQFSNSRSEMNVSTLELGDSALYLCASSLLAAFQETQYFGPGTRLLVL.

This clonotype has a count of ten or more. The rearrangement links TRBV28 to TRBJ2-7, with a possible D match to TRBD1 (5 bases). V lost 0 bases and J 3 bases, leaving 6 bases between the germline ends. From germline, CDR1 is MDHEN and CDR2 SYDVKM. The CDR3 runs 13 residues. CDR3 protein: CASSLWTVYEQYF. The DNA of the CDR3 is TGTGCCAGCAGTTTATGGACAGTCTACGAGCAGTACTTC.

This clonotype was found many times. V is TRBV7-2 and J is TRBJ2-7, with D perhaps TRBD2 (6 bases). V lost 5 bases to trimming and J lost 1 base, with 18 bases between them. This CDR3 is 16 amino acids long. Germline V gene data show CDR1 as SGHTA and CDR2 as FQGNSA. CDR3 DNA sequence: TGTGCCAGCAGCCAGAAGGGACTCCGATTTTCCTACGAGCAGTACTTC. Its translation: CASSQKGLRFSYEQYF. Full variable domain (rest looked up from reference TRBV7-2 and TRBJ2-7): GAGVSQSPSNKVTEKGKDVELRCDPISGHTALYWYRQSLGQGLEFLIYFQGNSAPDKSGLPSDRFSAERTGGSVSTLTIQRTQQEDSAVYLCASSQKGLRFSYEQYFGPGTRLTVT.

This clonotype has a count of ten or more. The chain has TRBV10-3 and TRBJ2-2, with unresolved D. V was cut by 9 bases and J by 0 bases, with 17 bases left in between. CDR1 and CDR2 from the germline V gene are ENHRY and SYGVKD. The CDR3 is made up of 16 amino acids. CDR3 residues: CAIQASAQANTGELFF. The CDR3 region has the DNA TGTGCCATTCAGGCGAGCGCCCAGGCGAACACCGGGGAGCTGTTTTTT.

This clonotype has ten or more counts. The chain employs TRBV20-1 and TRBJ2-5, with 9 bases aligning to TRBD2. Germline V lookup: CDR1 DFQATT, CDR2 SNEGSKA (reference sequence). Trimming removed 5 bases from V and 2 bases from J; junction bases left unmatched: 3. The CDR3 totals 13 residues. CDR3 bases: TGCAGTGCTCTGACTAGCGGACAAGAGACCCAGTACTTC. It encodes CSALTSGQETQYF.

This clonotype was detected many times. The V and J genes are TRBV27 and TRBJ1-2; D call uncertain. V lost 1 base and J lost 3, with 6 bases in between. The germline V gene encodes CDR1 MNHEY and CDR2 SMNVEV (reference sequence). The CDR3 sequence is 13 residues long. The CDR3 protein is CASSLYRDYGYTF. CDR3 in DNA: TGTGCCAGCAGTTTATACCGGGACTATGGCTACACCTTC.

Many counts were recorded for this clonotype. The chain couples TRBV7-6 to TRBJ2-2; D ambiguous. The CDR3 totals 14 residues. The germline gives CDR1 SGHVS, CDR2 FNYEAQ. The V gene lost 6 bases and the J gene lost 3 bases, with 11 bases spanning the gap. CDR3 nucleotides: TGTGCCAGCAGAAGTCGCGACTACACCGGGGAGCTGTTTTTT. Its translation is CASRSRDYTGELFF.

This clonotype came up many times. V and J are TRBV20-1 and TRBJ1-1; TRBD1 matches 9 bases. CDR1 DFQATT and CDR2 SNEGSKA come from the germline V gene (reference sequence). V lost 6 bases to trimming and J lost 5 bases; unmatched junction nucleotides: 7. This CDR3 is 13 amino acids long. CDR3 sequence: CSARTGEGTEAFF. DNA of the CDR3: TGCAGTGCAAGGACAGGGGAGGGGACTGAAGCTTTCTTT.

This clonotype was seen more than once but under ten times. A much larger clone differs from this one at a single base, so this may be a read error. The CDR3 protein is CCLISTSVKGSDTQYF. The CDR3 DNA reads as TGCTGTTTAATCTCGACTAGCGTAAAAGGTTCAGATACGCAGTATTTT. V is TRBV20-1 and J is TRBJ2-3; 8 bases map to TRBD2. The germline CDR1 and CDR2 sequences are DFQATT and SNEGSKA (reference sequence). The CDR3 length is 16 residues.

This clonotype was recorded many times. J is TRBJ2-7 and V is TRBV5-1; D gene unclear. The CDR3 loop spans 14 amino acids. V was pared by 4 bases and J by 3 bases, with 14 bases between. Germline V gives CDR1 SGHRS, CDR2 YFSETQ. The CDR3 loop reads CASSPGSIVYEQYF. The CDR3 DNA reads TGCGCCAGCAGCCCAGGATCGATAGTCTACGAGCAGTACTTC. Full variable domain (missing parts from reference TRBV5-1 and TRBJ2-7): KAGVTQTPRYLIKTRGQQVTLSCSPISGHRSVSWYQQTPGQGLQFLFEYFSETQRNKGNFPGRFSGRQFSNSRSEMNVSTLELGDSALYLCASSPGSIVYEQYFGPGTRLTVT.

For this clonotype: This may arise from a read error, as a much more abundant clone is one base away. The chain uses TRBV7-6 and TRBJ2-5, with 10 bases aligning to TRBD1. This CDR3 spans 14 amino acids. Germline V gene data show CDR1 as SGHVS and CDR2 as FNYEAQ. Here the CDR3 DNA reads TGTGCCAGCAGCCGGGACAGGGGAATAGAGCCCCAGTACTTC. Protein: CASSRDRGIEPQYF.

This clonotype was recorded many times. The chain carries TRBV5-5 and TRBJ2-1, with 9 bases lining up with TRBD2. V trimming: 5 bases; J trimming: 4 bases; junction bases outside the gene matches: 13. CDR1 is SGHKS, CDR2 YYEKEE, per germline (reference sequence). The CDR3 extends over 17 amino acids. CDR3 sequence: CASRVGVGLAFYNEQFF. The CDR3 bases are TGTGCCAGCAGGGTAGGGGTAGGACTAGCGTTTTACAATGAGCAGTTCTTC.

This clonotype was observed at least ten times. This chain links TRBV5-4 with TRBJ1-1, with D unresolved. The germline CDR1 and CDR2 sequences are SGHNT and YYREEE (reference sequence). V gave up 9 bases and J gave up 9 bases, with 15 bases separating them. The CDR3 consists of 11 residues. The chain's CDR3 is CATDKGQKAFF. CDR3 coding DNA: TGTGCCACAGATAAGGGCCAGAAAGCTTTCTTT.

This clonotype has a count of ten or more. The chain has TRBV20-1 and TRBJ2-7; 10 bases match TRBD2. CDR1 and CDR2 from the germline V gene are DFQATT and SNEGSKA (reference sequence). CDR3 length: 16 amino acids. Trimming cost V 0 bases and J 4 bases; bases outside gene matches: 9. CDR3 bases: TGCAGTGCTAGAGAAACGACTAGCGGGTCTGTGTACGAGCAGTACTTC. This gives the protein CSARETTSGSVYEQYF.

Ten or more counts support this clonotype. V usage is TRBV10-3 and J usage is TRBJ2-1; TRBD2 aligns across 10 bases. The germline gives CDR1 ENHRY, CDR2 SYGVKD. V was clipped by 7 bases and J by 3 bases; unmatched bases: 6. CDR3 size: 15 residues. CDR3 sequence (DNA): TGTGCCATCAAGGATCTAGCGGGAGTCTACAATGAGCAGTTCTTC. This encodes CAIKDLAGVYNEQFF.

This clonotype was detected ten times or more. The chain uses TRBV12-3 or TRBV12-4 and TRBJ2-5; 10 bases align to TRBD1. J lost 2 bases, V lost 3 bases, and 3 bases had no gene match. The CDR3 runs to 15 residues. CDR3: CASSLRDRGQETQYF. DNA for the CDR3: TGTGCCAGCAGTTTGCGGGACAGGGGTCAAGAGACCCAGTACTTC.